This T cell receptor beta chain was identified in a study of T cell responses to AZD1222 COVID-19 vaccine. Study-level results: Donors were mostly white British, more females; clonal diversity possibly underestimated.

Repertoires were generated with immunoSEQ multiplex PCR, while TCRdb's copy carries only in-frame clones and drops some. The sample has about 84,000 clones, around 84% seen once. With regard to this clone: Antigen unknown.

The source is an adult who received the AZD1222 COVID-19 vaccine. The sequences come from peripheral blood, collected 28 days after the second AZD1222 dose.

Here the CDR3 reads CASSLGDSYNEQFF. Here the CDR3 DNA reads TGCGCCAGCAGCTTGGGGGACAGCTACAATGAGCAGTTCTTC. The gene calls are TRBV5-1 and TRBJ2-1; 7 bases match TRBD1. The V gene's germline CDR1 is SGHRS and CDR2 YFSETQ. The CDR3 contains 14 residues. The V segment lost 0 bases and the J segment 3 bases; nucleotides outside the gene matches: 0.